This TCR beta chain was recovered during a study of cytomegalovirus exposure and HLA in healthy donors. Concerning this clone: The antigen is unknown.

Regarding the study as a whole: Productive status was seen about 87% or about 30% of the time for most TCR beta V segments in an earlier analysis. TCR beta V- and J-gene trimming was later associated with a missense DCLRE1C variant. A cluster of highly shared sequence variants was likely a sequencing artifact.

This PCR relied on a set of 60 Vbeta primers and 13 Jbeta primers. The table came from immunoSEQ multiplex PCR; TCRdb's copy has only in-frame clones and leaves some out. The sample records about 200,000 clones, roughly 77% being singletons. The CDR3 covers 15 residues. Losses at the gene ends were 5 bases for V and 5 bases for J; bases not matched to a gene: 4. Germline CDR1 reads SGHTA; CDR2 reads FQGNSA. This sequence joins TRBV7-2 and TRBJ2-5, with 14 bases identical to TRBD2. Sequenced input: PBMCs. The sequence came from a male donor in good health and CMV-seropositive. CDR3 sequence reads: CASSRRTSGRETQYF. The DNA of the CDR3 is TGTGCCAGCAGCCGGAGGACTAGCGGGAGGGAGACCCAGTACTTC. Variable domain in full (rest from reference TRBV7-2 and TRBJ2-5): GAGVSQSPSNKVTEKGKDVELRCDPISGHTALYWYRQSLGQGLEFLIYFQGNSAPDKSGLPSDRFSAERTGGSVSTLTIQRTQQEDSAVYLCASSRRTSGRETQYFGPGTRLLVL.